A selection of T cell receptor beta chains follows, all from one sample in a study of cytomegalovirus exposure and HLA in healthy donors. Profiled with immunoSEQ multiplex PCR; TCRdb holds only in-frame clones, not every one. The data hold roughly 150,000 clones, with about 85% observed a single time. The specimen was PBMCs. These receptors all stem from a man aged 25 to 45 in good health and CMV-seropositive. CDR3s include the opening cysteine and the closing phenylalanine or tryptophan. The D gene is left open where the match is weak. A row's size may be missing; if present it is once, few, many or a size class.

d_call	v_call	clone_size	j_call	cdr3_aa	cdr3_nt
TRBD1	TRBV28	-	TRBJ1-4	CASSSGQINEKLFF	TGTGCCAGCAGTTCGGGACAGATAAATGAAAAACTGTTTTTT
TRBD1	TRBV7-3	-	TRBJ2-6	CASSSGTGKISGANVLTF	TGTGCCAGCAGCTCAGGGACAGGGAAAATCTCTGGGGCCAACGTCCTGACTTTC
TRBD1	TRBV28	-	TRBJ2-1	CASSHPGGASYNEQFF	TGTGCCAGCAGTCACCCAGGGGGCGCATCCTACAATGAGCAGTTCTTC
-	TRBV27	-	TRBJ1-5	CASSLIGQPQHF	TGTGCCAGCAGTTTAATCGGTCAGCCCCAGCATTTT
TRBD1	TRBV9	-	TRBJ1-2	CASSVGQGNYGYTF	TGTGCCAGCAGCGTAGGACAGGGCAACTATGGCTACACCTTC
TRBD1	TRBV5-4	-	TRBJ2-5	CASSPGGRETQYF	TGTGCCAGCAGCCCAGGGGGCAGAGAGACCCAGTACTTC
-	TRBV7-2	-	TRBJ2-2	CASSPPTSPGELFF	TGTGCCAGCAGCCCCCCGACTAGTCCCGGGGAGCTGTTTTTT
TRBD1	TRBV11-2	-	TRBJ1-2	CASSLGTGIYGYTF	TGTGCCAGCAGCTTGGGGACAGGGATCTATGGCTACACCTTC
-	TRBV16	once	TRBJ1-1	CASSPEGAEAFF	TGTGCCAGCAGCCCTGAGGGGGCTGAAGCTTTCTTT
TRBD1	TRBV4-3	-	TRBJ2-1	CASSQGVQGAYEQFF	TGCGCCAGCAGCCAAGGGGTACAGGGGGCCTATGAGCAGTTCTTC
TRBD1	TRBV7-3	-	TRBJ2-5	CASSFAGGRETQYF	TGTGCCAGCAGCTTCGCAGGGGGCAGAGAGACCCAGTACTTC
TRBD1	TRBV7-9	few	TRBJ1-3	CASSFGQGSGNTIYF	TGTGCCAGCAGCTTCGGACAGGGCTCTGGAAACACCATATATTTT
-	TRBV7-9	-	TRBJ2-3	CASSLQGEEVTDTQYF	TGTGCCAGCAGCCTACAGGGAGAGGAGGTGACAGATACGCAGTATTTT
TRBD1	TRBV5-4	-	TRBJ2-1	CASSSGTVNYNEQFF	TGTGCCAGCAGCTCCGGGACAGTAAACTACAATGAGCAGTTCTTC
TRBD2	TRBV7-2	-	TRBJ2-2	CASSSTSNSAGELFF	TGTGCCAGCAGCTCGACTAGCAATTCCGCCGGGGAGCTGTTTTTT
-	TRBV9	-	TRBJ2-1	CASSLAGHYNEQFF	TGTGCCAGCAGCTTAGCAGGCCACTACAATGAGCAGTTCTTC
-	TRBV11-2	-	TRBJ2-1	CASSLVVLVSTEQFF	TGTGCCAGCAGCTTAGTTGTACTAGTGAGCACTGAGCAGTTCTTC
TRBD1	TRBV18	-	TRBJ1-3	CASSSSGQGAGNTIYF	TGTGCCAGCTCATCATCGGGACAGGGGGCTGGAAACACCATATATTTT
TRBD2	TRBV4-2	-	TRBJ2-1	CASSLGLSSGPFF	TGTGCCAGCAGCCTTGGGCTGTCTAGCGGTCCGTTCTTC
-	TRBV18	-	TRBJ2-6	CASSPGEVLTF	TGTGCCAGCTCACCTGGAGAAGTCCTGACTTTC
-	TRBV4-2	-	TRBJ2-7	CASSQAGGWYEQYF	TGTGCCAGCAGCCAAGCGGGGGGCTGGTACGAGCAGTACTTC
-	TRBV7-9	-	TRBJ2-7	CASSLGSSEQYF	TGTGCCAGCAGCTTAGGGAGCAGCGAGCAGTACTTC
TRBD2	TRBV19	-	TRBJ2-2	CARVPRRVNGGSTGELFF	TGTGCCAGAGTCCCCCGACGGGTAAACGGGGGGTCCACCGGGGAGCTGTTTTTT
TRBD2	TRBV5-1	-	TRBJ2-1	CASSLSPAGVNEQFF	TGCGCCAGCAGCTTGTCTCCAGCGGGAGTAAATGAGCAGTTCTTC
TRBD1	TRBV4-2	few	TRBJ1-1	CASSPAGGQGRAEAFF	TGTGCCAGCAGCCCCGCGGGGGGACAGGGAAGGGCTGAAGCTTTCTTT
TRBD1	TRBV7-9	-	TRBJ2-7	CASSLGTASLYEQYF	TGTGCCAGCAGCCTTGGGACAGCTTCGCTTTACGAGCAGTACTTC
-	TRBV7-9	-	TRBJ1-2	CSSSLLGEDGYTF	TGTTCCAGCAGCTTACTAGGGGAAGACGGCTACACCTTC
TRBD2	TRBV9	-	TRBJ2-5	CASSARLAGERETQYF	TGTGCCAGCAGCGCCCGACTAGCGGGAGAACGAGAGACCCAGTACTTC
-	TRBV11-3	-	TRBJ1-3	CASSLISGISGNTIYF	TGTGCCAGCAGCTTAATTAGCGGAATCTCTGGAAACACCATATATTTT
TRBD1	TRBV5-1	few	TRBJ1-4	CASSLGTGFNEKLFF	TGCGCCAGCAGCTTGGGGACAGGGTTTAATGAAAAACTGTTTTTT
-	TRBV7-9	-	TRBJ2-6	CASSFAGASSGANVLTF	TGTGCCAGCAGCTTCGCAGGGGCAAGCTCTGGGGCCAACGTCCTGACTTTC
-	TRBV14	once	TRBJ1-3	CASSRVITSGNTIYF	TGTGCCAGCAGCCGAGTGATAACCTCTGGAAACACCATATATTTT
TRBD1	TRBV5-1	-	TRBJ2-6	CASSWGQGSTGANVLTF	TGCGCCAGCAGCTGGGGACAGGGATCCACTGGGGCCAACGTCCTGACTTTC
-	TRBV11-3	-	TRBJ1-3	CASSRRAGNTIYF	TGTGCCAGCAGCCGGAGGGCTGGAAACACCATATATTTT
-	TRBV5-1	-	TRBJ2-1	CASSSSSSYNEQFF	TGCGCCAGCAGCTCCTCTTCCTCCTACAATGAGCAGTTCTTC
TRBD2	TRBV9	-	TRBJ2-1	CASQSGGDYNEQFF	TGTGCCAGCCAGAGCGGGGGCGATTACAATGAGCAGTTCTTC
-	TRBV10-3	-	TRBJ2-3	CAISESGRTDTQYF	TGTGCCATCAGTGAGTCGGGGCGGACAGATACGCAGTATTTT
-	TRBV28	-	TRBJ1-2	CASSFAVGYTF	TGTGCCAGCAGTTTCGCGGTTGGCTACACCTTC
TRBD1	TRBV18	-	TRBJ1-1	CASSDRGNTEAFF	TGTGCCAGCTCAGACAGGGGTAACACTGAAGCTTTCTTT
-	TRBV7-9	-	TRBJ1-4	CANSLDAAINEKLFF	TGTGCCAACAGCTTAGACGCGGCCATTAATGAAAAACTGTTTTTT
-	TRBV7-6	-	TRBJ1-6	CASGPSSGSNSPLHF	TGTGCCAGCGGGCCTTCTTCTGGGTCAAATTCACCCCTCCACTTT
TRBD2	TRBV5-1	-	TRBJ2-1	CASSLIAGEGDEQFF	TGCGCCAGCAGCCTAATAGCGGGAGAAGGCGATGAGCAGTTCTTC